This T cell receptor beta chain was obtained from a study of cytomegalovirus exposure and HLA in healthy donors. Study-wide results and caveats: Highest at DRB1 and lowest at HLA-C, TCR association rates differed among HLA loci in a later analysis. Clonal expansion, a later analysis showed, was greater in HLA-associated TCR beta chains than in equally common others. Three chains linked to CMV were shown in vitro to be specific for CMV antigens. Some TCR beta chains (roughly 160 of them) were listed as cytomegalovirus-associated.

Trimming took 3 bases from V and 10 from J; bases not matched to a gene: 9. CDR1 is SGDLS and CDR2 is YYNGEE in the germline V gene. The CDR3 loop spans 14 amino acids. A multiplex PCR was run with 60 Vbeta primers and 13 Jbeta primers. Profiling relied on immunoSEQ multiplex PCR, and the TCRdb table lists in-frame clones only, not all of them. The data contain approximately 120,000 clones, 65% to 80% of them seen just once; the ten biggest clones take up approximately 13%. With regard to this clone: Antigen specificity is unknown.

The sequence was collected from a woman aged 60-75 years in good health and CMV-seropositive. The rearrangement joins TRBV9 to TRBJ1-4; 7 bases align to TRBD1. Sequencing was performed on PBMCs. In DNA, the CDR3 is TGTGCCAGCAGCGGTGACAGGGAGCAAGGAAAACTGTTTTTT. This codes for CASSGDREQGKLFF.